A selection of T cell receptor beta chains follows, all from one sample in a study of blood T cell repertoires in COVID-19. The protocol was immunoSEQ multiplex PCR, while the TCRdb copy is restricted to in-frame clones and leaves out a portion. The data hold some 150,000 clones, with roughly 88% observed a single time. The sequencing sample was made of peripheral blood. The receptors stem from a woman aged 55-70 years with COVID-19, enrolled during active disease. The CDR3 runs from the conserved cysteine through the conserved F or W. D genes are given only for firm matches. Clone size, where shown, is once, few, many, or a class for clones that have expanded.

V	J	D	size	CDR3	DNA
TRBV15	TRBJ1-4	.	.	CATSRTLADGKLFF	TGTGCCACCAGCAGAACGTTGGCGGATGGAAAACTGTTTTTT
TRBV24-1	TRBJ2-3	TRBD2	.	CATSDLAGARWDTQYF	TGTGCCACCAGTGACTTAGCGGGGGCCCGATGGGATACGCAGTATTTT
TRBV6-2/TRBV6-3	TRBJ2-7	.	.	CASSYSSSFSWTDYEQYF	TGTGCCAGCAGTTACTCGAGTAGCTTTTCGTGGACAGACTACGAGCAGTACTTC
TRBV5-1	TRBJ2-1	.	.	CASSLVRDKAYNEQFF	TGCGCCAGCAGCTTGGTTAGGGACAAAGCCTACAATGAGCAGTTCTTC
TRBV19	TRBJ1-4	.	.	CASRGMGGSNEKLFF	TGTGCCAGTAGAGGCATGGGGGGTAGTAATGAAAAACTGTTTTTT
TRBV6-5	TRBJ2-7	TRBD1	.	CASRLKTGDEQYF	TGTGCCAGCAGGCTCAAGACAGGGGACGAGCAGTACTTC
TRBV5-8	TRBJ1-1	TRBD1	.	CASSPGTGAWDTEAFF	TGTGCCAGCAGCCCCGGGACAGGGGCCTGGGACACTGAAGCTTTCTTT
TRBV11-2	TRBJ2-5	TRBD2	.	CASSLEAGGQGETQYF	TGTGCCAGCAGCTTAGAAGCGGGGGGGCAGGGCGAGACCCAGTACTTC
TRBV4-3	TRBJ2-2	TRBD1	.	CASSPDRRPGELFF	TGCGCCAGCAGCCCGGACAGGCGGCCCGGGGAGCTGTTTTTT
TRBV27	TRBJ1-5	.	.	CASSPSDRFSNQPQHF	TGTGCCAGCAGTCCCTCGGACAGATTTAGCAATCAGCCCCAGCATTTT
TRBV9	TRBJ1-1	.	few	CASSVVRSDSEAFF	TGTGCCAGCAGCGTAGTAAGATCGGACAGTGAAGCTTTCTTT
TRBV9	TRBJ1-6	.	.	CASSVGAGNLSPLHF	TGTGCCAGCAGCGTAGGGGCAGGGAATCTCTCACCCCTCCACTTT
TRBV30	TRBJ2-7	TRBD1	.	CAWSVGTVYEQYF	TGTGCCTGGAGTGTTGGGACAGTCTACGAGCAGTACTTC
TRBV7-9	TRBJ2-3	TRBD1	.	CASSLGAGTGVPDTQYF	TGTGCCAGCAGCTTAGGTGCCGGGACAGGGGTCCCAGATACGCAGTATTTT